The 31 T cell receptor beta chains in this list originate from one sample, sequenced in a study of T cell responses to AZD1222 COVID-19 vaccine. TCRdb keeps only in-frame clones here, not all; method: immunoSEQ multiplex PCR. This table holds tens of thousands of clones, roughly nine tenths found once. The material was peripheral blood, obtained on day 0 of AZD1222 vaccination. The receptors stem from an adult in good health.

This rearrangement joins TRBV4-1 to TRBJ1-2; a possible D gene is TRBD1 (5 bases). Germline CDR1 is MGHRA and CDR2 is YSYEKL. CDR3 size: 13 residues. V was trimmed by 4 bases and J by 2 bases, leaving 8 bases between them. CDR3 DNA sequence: TGCGCCAGCAGCCCGGGACGGAACTATGGCTACACCTTC. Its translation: CASSPGRNYGYTF.

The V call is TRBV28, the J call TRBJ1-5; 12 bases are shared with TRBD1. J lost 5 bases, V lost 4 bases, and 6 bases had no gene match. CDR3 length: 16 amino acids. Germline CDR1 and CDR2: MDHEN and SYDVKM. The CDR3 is CASSSGQGAPHQPQHF. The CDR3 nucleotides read TGTGCCAGCAGTTCGGGACAGGGGGCGCCTCATCAGCCCCAGCATTTT.

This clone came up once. CDR3: CASSPRPGHTYEQYF. The CDR3 nucleotides are TGTGCCAGCAGTCCCAGACCGGGACACACCTACGAGCAGTACTTC. The chain couples TRBV6-6 to TRBJ2-7; maybe TRBD1 (6 bases). The CDR3 length is 15 residues. CDR1 is MNHNY and CDR2 is SVGAGI in the germline V gene (reference sequence). The germline V and J ends were trimmed by 5 bases and 2 bases, with 16 bases remaining between them.

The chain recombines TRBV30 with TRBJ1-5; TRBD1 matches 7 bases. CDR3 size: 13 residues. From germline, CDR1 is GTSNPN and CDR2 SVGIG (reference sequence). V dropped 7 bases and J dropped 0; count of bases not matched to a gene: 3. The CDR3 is CAYRDSSNQPQHF. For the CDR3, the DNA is TGTGCCTACCGGGACAGTAGCAATCAGCCCCAGCATTTT.

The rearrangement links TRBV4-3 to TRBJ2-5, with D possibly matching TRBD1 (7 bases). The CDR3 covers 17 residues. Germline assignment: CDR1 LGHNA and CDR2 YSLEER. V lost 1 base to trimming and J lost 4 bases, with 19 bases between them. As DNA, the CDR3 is TGCGCCAGCAGCCAAGGGGCAGGGGGGCTTGAGGGAGAGACCCAGTACTTC. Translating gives CASSQGAGGLEGETQYF.

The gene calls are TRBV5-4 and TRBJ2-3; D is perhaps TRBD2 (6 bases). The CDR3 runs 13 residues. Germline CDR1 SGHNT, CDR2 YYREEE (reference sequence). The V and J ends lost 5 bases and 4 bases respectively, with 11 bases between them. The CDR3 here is CASSRRGPDTQYF. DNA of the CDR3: TGTGCCAGCAGTAGGCGGGGCCCAGATACGCAGTATTTT.

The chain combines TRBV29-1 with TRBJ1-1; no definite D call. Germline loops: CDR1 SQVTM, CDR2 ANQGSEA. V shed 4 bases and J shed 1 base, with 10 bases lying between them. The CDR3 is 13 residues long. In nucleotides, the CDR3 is TGCAGCGTTGGCAAGGGCGGGAACACTGAAGCTTTCTTT. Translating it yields CSVGKGGNTEAFF.

The CDR3 DNA is TGTGCCACCAGCCTCAGTTACCCCAACACTGAAGCTTTCTTT. Translation gives CATSLSYPNTEAFF. The chain combines TRBV6-5 with TRBJ1-1; D remains unclear. Germline CDR1 MNHEY, CDR2 SVGAGI. There are 14 residues in the CDR3. Trimming cost V 10 bases and J 2 bases, with 17 bases left between them.

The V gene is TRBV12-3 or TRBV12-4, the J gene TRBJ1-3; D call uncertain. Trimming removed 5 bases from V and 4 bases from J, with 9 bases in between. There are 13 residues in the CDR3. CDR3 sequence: CASSVTQGNTIYF. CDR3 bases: TGTGCCAGCAGTGTCACCCAGGGAAACACCATATATTTT.

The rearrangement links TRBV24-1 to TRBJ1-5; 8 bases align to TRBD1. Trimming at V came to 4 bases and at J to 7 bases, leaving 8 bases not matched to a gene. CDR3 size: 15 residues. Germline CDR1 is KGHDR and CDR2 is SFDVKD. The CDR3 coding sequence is TGTGCCACCAGTGACCGGACAGGGAATAAACAGCCCCAGCATTTT. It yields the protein CATSDRTGNKQPQHF.

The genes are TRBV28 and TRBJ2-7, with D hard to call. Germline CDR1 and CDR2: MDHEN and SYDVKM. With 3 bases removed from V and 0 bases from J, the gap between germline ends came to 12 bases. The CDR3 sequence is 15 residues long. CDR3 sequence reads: CASSLGLGFSYEQYF. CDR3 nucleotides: TGTGCCAGCAGTTTGGGTTTAGGGTTCTCCTACGAGCAGTACTTC. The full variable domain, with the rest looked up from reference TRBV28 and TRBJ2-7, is DVKVTQSSRYLVKRTGEKVFLECVQDMDHENMFWYRQDPGLGLRLIYFSYDVKMKEKGDIPEGYSVSREKKERFSLILESASTNQTSMYLCASSLGLGFSYEQYFGPGTRLTVT.

This chain's CDR3 is CASSREVAQTDTQYF. The CDR3, as DNA: TGCGCCAGCAGTCGGGAGGTGGCTCAGACGGATACGCAGTATTTT. This chain links TRBV4-3 with TRBJ2-3; 7 positions agree with TRBD2. J gave up 6 bases and V 6 bases, and 12 bases lay outside the gene matches. This CDR3 is 15 amino acids long. Germline lookup yields CDR1 LGHNA and CDR2 YSLEER.

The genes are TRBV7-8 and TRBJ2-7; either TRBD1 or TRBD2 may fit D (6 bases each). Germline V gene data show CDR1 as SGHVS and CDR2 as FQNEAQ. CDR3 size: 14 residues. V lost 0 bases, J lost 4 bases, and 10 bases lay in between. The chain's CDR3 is CASSLAGGQYEQYF. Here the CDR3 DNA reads TGTGCCAGCAGCTTAGCCGGGGGCCAATACGAGCAGTACTTC.

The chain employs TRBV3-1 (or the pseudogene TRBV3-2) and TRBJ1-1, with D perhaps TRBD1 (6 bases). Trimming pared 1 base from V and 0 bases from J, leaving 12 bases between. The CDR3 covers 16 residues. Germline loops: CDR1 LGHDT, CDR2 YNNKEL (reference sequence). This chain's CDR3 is CASSQGGRGVNTEAFF. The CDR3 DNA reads TGTGCCAGCAGCCAAGGGGGCAGGGGAGTGAACACTGAAGCTTTCTTT.

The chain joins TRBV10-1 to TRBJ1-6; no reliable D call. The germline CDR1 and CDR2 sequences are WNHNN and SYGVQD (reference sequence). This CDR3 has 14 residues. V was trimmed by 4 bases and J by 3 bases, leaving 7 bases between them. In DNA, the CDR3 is TGCGCCAGCAGTGCCGGGATCTATAATTCACCCCTCCACTTT. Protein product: CASSAGIYNSPLHF.

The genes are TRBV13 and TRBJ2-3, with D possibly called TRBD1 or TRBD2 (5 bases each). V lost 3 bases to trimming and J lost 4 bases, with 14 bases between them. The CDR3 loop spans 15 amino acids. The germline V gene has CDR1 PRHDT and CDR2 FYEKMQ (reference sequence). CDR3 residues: CASSFLTGPSDTQYF. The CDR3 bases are TGTGCCAGCAGCTTCCTCACGGGGCCCTCAGATACGCAGTATTTT.

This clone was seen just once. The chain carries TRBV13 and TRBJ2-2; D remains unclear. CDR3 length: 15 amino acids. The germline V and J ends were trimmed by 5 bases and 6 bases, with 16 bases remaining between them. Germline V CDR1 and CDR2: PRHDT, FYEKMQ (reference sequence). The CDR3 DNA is TGTGCCAGCAGCCACAGAAAGGGCTACGCCGGGGAGCTGTTTTTT. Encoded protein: CASSHRKGYAGELFF.

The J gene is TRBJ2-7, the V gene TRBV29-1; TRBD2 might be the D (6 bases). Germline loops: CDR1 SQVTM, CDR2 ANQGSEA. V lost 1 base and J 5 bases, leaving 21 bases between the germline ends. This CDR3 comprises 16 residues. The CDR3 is CSVEGGRAGGEDEQYF. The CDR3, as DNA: TGCAGCGTTGAAGGGGGTAGAGCGGGTGGAGAGGACGAGCAGTACTTC.

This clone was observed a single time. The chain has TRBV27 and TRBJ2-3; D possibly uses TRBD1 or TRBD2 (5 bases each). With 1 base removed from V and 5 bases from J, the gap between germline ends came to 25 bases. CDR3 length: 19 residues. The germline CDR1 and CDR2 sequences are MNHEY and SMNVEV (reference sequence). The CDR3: CASSLYRVTGTQTGDTQYF. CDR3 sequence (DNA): TGTGCCAGCAGTTTATACCGAGTTACCGGGACCCAGACGGGAGATACGCAGTATTTT.

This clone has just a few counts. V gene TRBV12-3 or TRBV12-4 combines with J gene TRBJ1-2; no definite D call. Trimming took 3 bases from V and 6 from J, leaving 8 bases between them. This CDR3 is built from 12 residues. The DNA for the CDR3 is TGTGCCAGCAGTTTCACGGGGAATGGCTACACCTTC. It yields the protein CASSFTGNGYTF.

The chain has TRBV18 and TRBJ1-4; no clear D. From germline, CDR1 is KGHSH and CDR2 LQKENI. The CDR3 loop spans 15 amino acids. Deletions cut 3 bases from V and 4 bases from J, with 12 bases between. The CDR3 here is CASSPPSGDNEKLFF. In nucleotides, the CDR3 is TGTGCCAGCTCACCTCCTAGCGGGGATAATGAAAAACTGTTTTTT.

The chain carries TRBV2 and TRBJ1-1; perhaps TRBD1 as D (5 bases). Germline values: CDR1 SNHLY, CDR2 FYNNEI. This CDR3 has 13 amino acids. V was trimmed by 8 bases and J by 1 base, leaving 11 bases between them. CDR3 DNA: TGTGCCAGCGGGGGGACGGGGAACACTGAAGCTTTCTTT. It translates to CASGGTGNTEAFF.

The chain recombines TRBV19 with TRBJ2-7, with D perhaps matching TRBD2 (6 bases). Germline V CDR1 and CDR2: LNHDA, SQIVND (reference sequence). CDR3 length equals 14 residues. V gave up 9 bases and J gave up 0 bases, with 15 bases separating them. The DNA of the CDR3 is TGTGCCAGCAGACCTACCGGGAGCTCCTACGAGCAGTACTTC. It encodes CASRPTGSSYEQYF.

As DNA, the CDR3 is TGTGCCAGCAGTGAACTACGCTCCTCTGGAAACACCATATATTTT. The encoded protein is CASSELRSSGNTIYF. The chain carries TRBV2 and TRBJ1-3, with D uncertain. Trimming cost V 2 bases and J 0 bases, with 8 bases left between them. The CDR3 extends over 15 amino acids. Looked up from germline, CDR1 is SNHLY and CDR2 is FYNNEI.

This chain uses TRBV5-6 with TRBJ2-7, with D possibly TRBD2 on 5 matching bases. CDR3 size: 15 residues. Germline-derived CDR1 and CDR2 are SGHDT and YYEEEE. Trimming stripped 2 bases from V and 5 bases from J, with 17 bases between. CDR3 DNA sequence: TGTGCCAGCAGCTTAGGCCGGCGAGGGAGAAACGAGCAGTACTTC. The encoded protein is CASSLGRRGRNEQYF.

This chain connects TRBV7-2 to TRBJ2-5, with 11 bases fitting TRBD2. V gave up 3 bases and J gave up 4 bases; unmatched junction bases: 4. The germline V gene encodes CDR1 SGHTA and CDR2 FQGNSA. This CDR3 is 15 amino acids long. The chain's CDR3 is CASSFSGGAGETQYF. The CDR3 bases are TGTGCCAGCAGCTTTAGCGGGGGGGCCGGAGAGACCCAGTACTTC.

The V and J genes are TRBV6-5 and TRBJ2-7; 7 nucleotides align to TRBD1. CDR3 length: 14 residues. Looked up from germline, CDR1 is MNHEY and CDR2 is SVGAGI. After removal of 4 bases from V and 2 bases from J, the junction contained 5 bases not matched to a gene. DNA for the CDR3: TGTGCCAGCAGTTCCCCGACAGGGCCCTACGAGCAGTACTTC. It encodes CASSSPTGPYEQYF.

The CDR3 here is CASKGVVVGNRQGRNSPLHF. The CDR3 coding sequence is TGTGCCAGCAAAGGGGTTGTGGTGGGCAATAGACAGGGCAGGAATTCACCCCTCCACTTT. The chain is built from TRBV14 and TRBJ1-6; 7 positions agree with TRBD1. V was pared by 7 bases and J by 7 bases, with 25 bases of the junction left unmatched. The V gene's germline CDR1 is SGHDN and CDR2 FVKESK. This CDR3 has 20 residues.

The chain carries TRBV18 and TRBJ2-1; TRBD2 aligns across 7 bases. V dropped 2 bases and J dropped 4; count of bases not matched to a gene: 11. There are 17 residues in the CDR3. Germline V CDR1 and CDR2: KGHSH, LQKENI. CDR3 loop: CASSPVMLSGAYNEQFF. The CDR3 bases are TGTGCCAGCTCACCAGTTATGTTAAGCGGGGCTTACAATGAGCAGTTCTTC.

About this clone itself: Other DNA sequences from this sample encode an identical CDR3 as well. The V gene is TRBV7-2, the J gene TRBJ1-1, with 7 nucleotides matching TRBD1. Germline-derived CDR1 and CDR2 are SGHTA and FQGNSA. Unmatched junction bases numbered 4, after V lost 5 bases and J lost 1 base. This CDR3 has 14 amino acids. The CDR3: CASSSRDRNTEAFF. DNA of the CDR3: TGTGCCAGCAGCAGCCGGGACAGGAACACTGAAGCTTTCTTT.

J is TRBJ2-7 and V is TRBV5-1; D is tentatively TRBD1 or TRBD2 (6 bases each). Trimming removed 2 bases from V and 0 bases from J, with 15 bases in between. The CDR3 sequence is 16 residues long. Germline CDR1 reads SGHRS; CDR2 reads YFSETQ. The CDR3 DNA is TGCGCCAGCAGCTTTGAAGGGGGGTTTCACTCCTACGAGCAGTACTTC. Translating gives CASSFEGGFHSYEQYF.